The sample holds one count of the clone carrying this T cell receptor (beta chain). Antigen specificity is unknown. The sample is drawn from a study of T cell repertoires in cytomegalovirus infection. Study-level information: Both a matching HLA type and CMV infection were indicated by public TCR beta signatures. Overall study findings and caveats: It was HLA-C-restricted CMV-specific TCR beta clonotypes that dominated the response ex vivo.

From the reads, TCRdb called clonotypes with MiXCR, one entry per CDR3 protein. Of roughly 310,000 distinct CDR3 sequences in the sample, about 29% are singletons; the top ten hold around 20%. Trimming took off 3 bases at V and 5 bases at J, with 8 bases between the two ends. The germline V gene has CDR1 SEHNR and CDR2 FQNEAQ (reference sequence). There are 14 residues in the CDR3. The TCR originated in a human donor in good health (CMV status not recorded). Some clones in this sample may be carry-over from other donors' samples. The sample was cultured PBMCs, taken from culture after CMV antigen stimulation. This sequence joins TRBV7-9 and TRBJ1-6; D uncertain. The CDR3 DNA is TGTGCCAGCAGCTTCGTCAGCGATAATTCACCCCTCCACTTT. Translation gives CASSFVSDNSPLHF.